The 17 T cell receptor beta chains given below trace back to one sample, sequenced in a study of circulating CD8 cells and anti-PD-1 response in melanoma. The QIAseq Immune Repertoire TCR panel built the libraries from roughly 16 ng of total RNA. MiXCR was run by TCRdb on the reads, yielding one entry per CDR3 protein. The table records hundreds of distinct CDR3 sequences, about 5% of them present only once. Live CD3+CD8+TCRalphabeta+ cells were sorted into four subsets by PD-1 and/or TIGIT. The input for sequencing was CD8+ T cells from PBMCs, taken at baseline or after one month of anti-PD-1 therapy (not recorded which). These receptors were taken from a human donor with melanoma.

By frequency in the sample, this clonotype is medium-sized (0.01 to 0.1%). The chain is built from TRBV6-2 or TRBV6-3 and TRBJ1-1, with unresolved D. CDR1 and CDR2 from the germline V gene are MNHEY and SVGEGT. Trimming cost V 0 bases and J 0 bases, with 11 bases left between them. The CDR3 contains 16 residues. This CDR3 is CASSYSRTELNTEAFF. The CDR3 DNA reads TGTGCCAGCAGTTACTCGCGAACCGAGCTGAACACTGAAGCTTTCTTT.

This clonotype is large in the sample. The chain links TRBV28 to TRBJ2-1; the D is unclear. CDR1 is MDHEN and CDR2 is SYDVKM in the germline V gene. The CDR3 loop spans 15 amino acids. V lost 8 bases, J lost 0 bases, and 14 bases lay in between. CDR3 sequence: CASQLSFFSYNEQFF. CDR3 sequence (DNA): TGTGCCAGCCAGTTGTCGTTTTTCTCCTACAATGAGCAGTTCTTC.

As concerns this clonotype: A read error may explain this, as a much larger clone is one base away. This sequence joins TRBV29-1 and TRBJ2-3, with D tentatively TRBD2 (5 bases). With 4 bases removed from V and 3 bases from J, the gap between germline ends came to 14 bases. Germline loops: CDR1 SQVTM, CDR2 ANQGSEA. The CDR3 is made up of 14 amino acids. The CDR3 region is CSVGEGRITDTQYF. The DNA of the CDR3 is TGCAGCGTTGGAGAGGGCCGCATAACAGATACGCAGTATTTT.

V usage is TRBV7-8 and J usage is TRBJ2-3; 8 bases agree with TRBD2. Germline CDR1 and CDR2: SGHVS and FQNEAQ. Germline trimming cut 3 bases from V and 2 bases from J; bases unmatched to any gene: 7. CDR3 length equals 16 residues. The CDR3 DNA is TGTGCCAGCAGCTTTTACGGGGGGGCACACACAGATACGCAGTATTTT. It translates to CASSFYGGAHTDTQYF.

Sample share makes this clonotype large (0.1 to 1%). The chain employs TRBV5-4 and TRBJ2-5; D unresolved. Germline V CDR1 and CDR2: SGHNT, YYREEE (reference sequence). CDR3 size: 11 residues. The ends were cut back, 1 base at V and 5 bases at J, with 3 bases in the middle. The CDR3 sequence is CASSLLETQYF. CDR3 bases: TGTGCCAGCAGCTTGTTGGAGACCCAGTACTTC.

This clonotype is deemed medium-sized. The genes are TRBV24-1 and TRBJ2-3, with 9 bases aligning to TRBD1. The CDR3 is 14 amino acids. Trimming cost V 10 bases and J 3 bases; bases outside gene matches: 7. The germline CDR1 and CDR2 sequences are KGHDR and SFDVKD. The CDR3 sequence is CATRDRVNTDTQYF. The CDR3, as DNA: TGTGCCACGCGGGACAGGGTGAATACAGATACGCAGTATTTT.

This clonotype has a handful of counts. The chain is built from TRBV15 and TRBJ2-7; 8 bases are a match to TRBD1. The length of the CDR3 is 15 residues. The V gene's germline CDR1 is LNHNV and CDR2 YYDKDF (reference sequence). V trimming: 3 bases; J trimming: 1 base; junction bases outside the gene matches: 5. The CDR3 nucleotides are TGTGCCACCAGCAGTTCGCGACAGGGGTCCTACGAGCAGTACTTC. This gives the protein CATSSSRQGSYEQYF.

In this sample, this clonotype is large. The rearrangement joins TRBV6-4 to TRBJ1-1; no clear D gene. V gave up 3 bases and J gave up 1 base, with 6 bases separating them. The CDR3 length is 13 residues. CDR1 and CDR2 (germline): MRHNA, SNTAGT. The CDR3 sequence is CASSEAGNTEAFF. The CDR3, as DNA: TGTGCCAGCAGTGAGGCAGGGAACACTGAAGCTTTCTTT.

This clonotype is classed as large. The V call is TRBV9, the J call TRBJ1-1; weak D call: TRBD1 (6 bases). This CDR3 has 13 amino acids. Germline values: CDR1 SGDLS, CDR2 YYNGEE. Trimming cost V 3 bases and J 1 base, with 7 bases left between them. The CDR3 region is CASSATGNTEAFF. Written as DNA, the CDR3 is TGTGCCAGCAGCGCGACAGGGAACACTGAAGCTTTCTTT.

This clonotype counts as medium-sized (0.01 to 0.1%). The V and J genes are TRBV20-1 and TRBJ2-7; D remains unclear. The ends were cut back, 2 bases at V and 2 bases at J, with 13 bases in the middle. The CDR3 contains 14 residues. Germline values: CDR1 DFQATT, CDR2 SNEGSKA (reference sequence). The CDR3 protein is CSARRPSDTYEQYF. CDR3 bases: TGCAGTGCTAGAAGGCCTAGTGATACCTACGAGCAGTACTTC.

This clonotype ranks as medium-sized (0.01 to 0.1%). This chain joins TRBV27 and TRBJ2-1; unclear D gene. V gave up 10 bases and J gave up 1 base, with 5 bases separating them. CDR3 length: 11 residues. The germline V gene has CDR1 MNHEY and CDR2 SMNVEV (reference sequence). As DNA, the CDR3 is TGTGCCACCAGGTCCTACAATGAGCAGTTCTTC. Translating it yields CATRSYNEQFF.

This clonotype is classed as large (0.1 to 1%). The CDR3: CASSLSGQQANYGYTF. In DNA, the CDR3 is TGTGCCAGCAGTTTATCGGGGCAGCAAGCTAACTATGGCTACACCTTC. The chain combines TRBV27 with TRBJ1-2, with a possible D match to TRBD1 (5 bases). In germline, CDR1 is MNHEY, CDR2 SMNVEV (reference sequence). This CDR3 spans 16 amino acids. V lost 0 bases and J lost 0, with 11 bases in between.

This clonotype is medium-sized within its sample. The genes are TRBV25-1 and TRBJ1-5; the D gene is possibly TRBD1 (5 bases). CDR1 is MGHDK, CDR2 SYGVNS, per germline. The CDR3 is 16 residues long. V was shortened by 3 bases and J by 2 bases, with 14 bases between the two germline ends. DNA for the CDR3: TGTGCCAGCAGTGAGGGGCTGTCTGGCGGCAATCAGCCCCAGCATTTT. This sequence encodes CASSEGLSGGNQPQHF.

By proportion, this clonotype is large. The chain carries TRBV6-1 and TRBJ2-7; TRBD1 matches at 7 bases. Germline-derived CDR1 and CDR2 are MNHNS and SASEGT. This CDR3 comprises 13 residues. With V trimmed by 8 bases and J by 3 bases, 7 bases remained unmatched. CDR3 sequence: CASWDSLDYEQYF. The CDR3 DNA is TGTGCCAGCTGGGACAGTCTCGACTACGAGCAGTACTTC.

Points on this clonotype: Sequence at one end of the junction differs from germline and may be a read error. CDR3 sequence (DNA): TGTGCCAGCAGCGCCATGGGGGGGACTCACTCCACAGATATGCAGTATTTT. It specifies CASSAMGGTHSTDMQYF. The chain carries TRBV9 and TRBJ2-3; 7 bases agree with TRBD2. Germline V CDR1 and CDR2: SGDLS, YYNGEE. The CDR3 covers 17 residues.

This clonotype is categorized as medium-sized. This chain joins TRBV7-3 and TRBJ2-3, with D possibly called TRBD1 or TRBD2 (5 bases each). The V and J ends lost 5 bases and 1 base respectively, with 10 bases between them. Germline loops: CDR1 SGHTA, CDR2 FQGTGA. The CDR3 covers 14 residues. This CDR3 is CASSGTEGTDTQYF. CDR3 in DNA: TGTGCCAGCAGCGGGACGGAAGGCACAGATACGCAGTATTTT.

This clonotype is categorized as large. This chain uses TRBV25-1 with TRBJ2-1; TRBD1 aligns across 7 bases. The CDR3 is 15 amino acids. The junction had 5 bases not matched to a gene; V was cut back by 0 bases and J by 6 bases. Germline-derived CDR1 and CDR2 are MGHDK and SYGVNS. CDR3 protein: CASSEYRDSGNEQFF. CDR3 coding DNA: TGTGCCAGCAGTGAATATAGGGACAGCGGCAATGAGCAGTTCTTC.